The 30 T cell receptor beta chains in this list originate from one sample, sequenced in a study of CD8 T cells in Susac syndrome (dated by TCRdb to between 2018 and 2021). The library relied on the immunoSEQ multiplex PCR assay. RNA was extracted with the RNeasy kit and about 0.5 to 1 ug was reverse transcribed using random hexamers. The public reads were run again by TCRdb, first through fastp at Q25 and then through MiXCR, and only productive beta chains were kept. CDR3 protein duplicates are merged, each entry listing the most common genes and DNA. The sample records around 180,000 distinct CDR3 sequences, roughly 92% of which are singletons. The ten largest make up approximately 0.09% of the sample. The sequenced sample consisted of CD4+ T cells from PBMCs. The receptors originated from a human donor with multiple sclerosis.

The chain uses TRBV5-1 and TRBJ2-1, with D maybe TRBD1 (7 bases). V was pared by 0 bases and J by 9 bases, with 19 bases between. This CDR3 is built from 16 residues. The germline CDR1 and CDR2 sequences are SGHRS and YFSETQ. CDR3 bases: TGCGCCAGCAGCTTGGCCCTCCAGGGGGGATCGGGTGAGCAGTTCTTC. It specifies CASSLALQGGSGEQFF.

This chain links TRBV28 with TRBJ2-5; 7 bases align to TRBD2. The J segment lost 4 bases and the V segment lost 6 bases, leaving 11 bases of the junction unmatched. The CDR3 consists of 15 residues. Germline values: CDR1 MDHEN, CDR2 SYDVKM. The CDR3 coding sequence is TGTGCCAGCAGCAAGGGACTATTCCCCGCAGAGACCCAGTACTTC. It yields the protein CASSKGLFPAETQYF. Full variable domain (outside the CDR3, taken from reference TRBV28 and TRBJ2-5): DVKVTQSSRYLVKRTGEKVFLECVQDMDHENMFWYRQDPGLGLRLIYFSYDVKMKEKGDIPEGYSVSREKKERFSLILESASTNQTSMYLCASSKGLFPAETQYFGPGTRLLVL.

The V call is TRBV10-3, the J call TRBJ2-3; the D gene is possibly TRBD2 (5 bases). CDR1 and CDR2 (germline): ENHRY, SYGVKD. The CDR3 totals 13 residues. V was cut by 10 bases and J by 1 base, with 12 bases left in between. The CDR3 region has the DNA TGTGCCAGTCGGGGTAGTGGCACAGATACGCAGTATTTT. It codes for CASRGSGTDTQYF.

V and J are TRBV27 and TRBJ1-2; D might be TRBD1 (6 bases). Germline V CDR1 and CDR2: MNHEY, SMNVEV (reference sequence). The CDR3 is 14 residues long. Trimming removed 6 bases from V and 6 bases from J, with 17 bases in between. CDR3 nucleotide sequence: TGTGCCAGCAGCTACTTAGGGGGAGACAATGGCTACACCTTC. It translates to CASSYLGGDNGYTF.

The CDR3 coding sequence is TGCAGTGCTAGAGATCTGGGGACAGGGGGCGGGAATTCACCCCTCCACTTT. Its protein product is CSARDLGTGGGNSPLHF. The rearrangement uses TRBV20-1 and TRBJ1-6; 12 nucleotides agree with TRBD1. The V gene's germline CDR1 is DFQATT and CDR2 SNEGSKA (reference sequence). This CDR3 spans 17 amino acids. Trimming removed 0 bases from V and 7 bases from J; junction bases left unmatched: 7.

The chain carries TRBV5-4 and TRBJ2-5; weak D call: TRBD1 (6 bases). CDR3 size: 13 residues. Between the trimmed V and J ends, which lost 4 bases and 5 bases, there was a span of 12 bases. The V gene's germline CDR1 is SGHNT and CDR2 YYREEE (reference sequence). CDR3 sequence reads: CASSITGQETQYF. DNA for the CDR3: TGTGCCAGCAGCATTACAGGGCAGGAGACCCAGTACTTC. Filled out from reference TRBV5-4 and TRBJ2-5, the complete variable domain reads ETGVTQSPTHLIKTRGQQVTLRCSSQSGHNTVSWYQQALGQGPQFIFQYYREEENGRGNFPPRFSGLQFPNYSSELNVNALELDDSALYLCASSITGQETQYFGPGTRLLVL.

The CDR3 loop reads CASSRDRGRGGYTF. CDR3 bases: TGTGCCAGCAGCCGCGACAGGGGGCGAGGTGGCTACACCTTC. The rearrangement uses TRBV3-1 and TRBJ1-2; 10 bases are shared with TRBD1. CDR1 and CDR2 (germline): LGHDT, YNNKEL (reference sequence). The length of the CDR3 is 14 residues. J was trimmed by 7 bases and V by 4 bases; bases with no gene match: 6.

The V and J genes are TRBV7-9 and TRBJ2-1; 9 nucleotides agree with TRBD2. The V gene's germline CDR1 is SEHNR and CDR2 FQNEAQ (reference sequence). The CDR3 covers 14 residues. The junction had 4 bases not matched to a gene; V was cut back by 3 bases and J by 7 bases. The chain's CDR3 is CASSLTSGQNEQFF. The CDR3 DNA reads as TGTGCCAGCAGCTTGACTAGCGGTCAGAATGAGCAGTTCTTC.

The count of this clonotype is one. The chain has TRBV27 and TRBJ2-5, with 7 bases lining up with TRBD2. V dropped 3 bases and J dropped 5; count of bases not matched to a gene: 3. In germline, CDR1 is MNHEY, CDR2 SMNVEV (reference sequence). This CDR3 comprises 13 residues. CDR3 bases: TGTGCCAGCAGTTTCAGGGAGGGGGAGACCCAGTACTTC. Amino acids: CASSFREGETQYF.

V gene TRBV30 combines with J gene TRBJ2-2, with no clear D. V was trimmed by 3 bases and J by 2 bases, leaving 10 bases between them. The CDR3 runs to 14 residues. The germline V gene encodes CDR1 GTSNPN and CDR2 SVGIG (reference sequence). The CDR3 region has the DNA TGTGCCTGGAGCGACTGGTCAAACACCGGGGAGCTGTTTTTT. Protein product: CAWSDWSNTGELFF.

The rearrangement joins TRBV7-2 to TRBJ1-3; D may be TRBD1 (5 bases). Trimming removed 4 bases at V and 8 bases at J, with 12 bases between. This CDR3 region has 13 residues. Germline CDR1 and CDR2: SGHTA and FQGNSA. CDR3 amino acids: CASSSGNSDTIYF. In DNA form, the CDR3 reads TGTGCCAGCAGCTCAGGGAATTCGGACACCATATATTTT. The variable domain in full, completed from reference TRBV7-2 and TRBJ1-3, reads GAGVSQSPSNKVTEKGKDVELRCDPISGHTALYWYRQSLGQGLEFLIYFQGNSAPDKSGLPSDRFSAERTGGSVSTLTIQRTQQEDSAVYLCASSSGNSDTIYFGEGSWLTVV.

This clonotype was detected only once. The V call is TRBV7-9, the J call TRBJ1-4; no clear D. Germline CDR1 is SEHNR and CDR2 is FQNEAQ (reference sequence). V lost 5 bases, J lost 4 bases, and 14 bases lay in between. The CDR3 has 15 residues. The CDR3 region is CASSPPLGGNEKLFF. The CDR3 nucleotides are TGTGCCAGCAGCCCCCCCTTGGGCGGTAATGAAAAACTGTTTTTT.

J is TRBJ2-2 and V is TRBV3-1; D remains unclear. This CDR3 spans 13 amino acids. Germline CDR1 LGHDT, CDR2 YNNKEL (reference sequence). Deletions cut 0 bases from V and 8 bases from J, with 7 bases between. DNA of the CDR3: TGTGCCAGCAGCCAAGACGTCAGGGGGGAGCTGTTTTTT. Its protein product is CASSQDVRGELFF.

The chain links TRBV3-1 to TRBJ1-5; D call uncertain. The germline gives CDR1 LGHDT, CDR2 YNNKEL (reference sequence). V was pared by 1 base and J by 9 bases, with 7 bases between. The CDR3 extends over 12 amino acids. CDR3 coding DNA: TGTGCCAGCAGCCAAGGGGGATGGCCCCAGCATTTT. This gives the protein CASSQGGWPQHF.

J is TRBJ1-1 and V is TRBV20-1; no firm D call. CDR3 length: 13 amino acids. V lost 2 bases to trimming and J lost 12 bases, with 19 bases between them. The germline V gene encodes CDR1 DFQATT and CDR2 SNEGSKA (reference sequence). The CDR3 region is CSARTPSTTSTFF. CDR3 nucleotide sequence: TGCAGTGCTAGAACACCCTCGACGACCTCAACTTTCTTT.

This clonotype was picked up one time. The CDR3, as DNA: TGTGCCAGCAGTTTTGGCAGGCAAGAAGCTTTCTTT. Its protein is CASSFGRQEAFF. The gene calls are TRBV12-3 or TRBV12-4 and TRBJ1-1; D not certain. V was cut by 3 bases and J by 8 bases, with 10 bases left in between. The CDR3 runs to 12 residues.

The table lists this clonotype with a count of one. An end of the junction differs from the germline gene, which may be a read error. The genes are TRBV4-3 and TRBJ2-7; TRBD2 aligns across 8 bases. Germline-derived CDR1 and CDR2 are LGHNA and YSLEER. The CDR3 has 18 amino acids. Here the CDR3 DNA reads TGCGCCAGCAGCCAAGATATTAGGGGTAGCGGGACACTCTACGAGCAGCACTTC. It translates to CASSQDIRGSGTLYEQHF.

The J gene is TRBJ2-7, the V gene TRBV13, with TRBD1 as a possible D gene (6 bases). The germline V gene has CDR1 PRHDT and CDR2 FYEKMQ (reference sequence). The CDR3 length is 16 residues. Trimming shortened V by 5 bases and J by 2 bases, and 19 bases separated the two germline ends. The CDR3 coding sequence is TGTGCCAGCAGCAAGACAGGATTCCAGGTAACCTACGAGCAGTACTTC. Translating gives CASSKTGFQVTYEQYF.

A note on this clonotype: Germline is not matched at one junction end, which may reflect a read error. The gene calls are TRBV12-3 or TRBV12-4 and TRBJ1-1, with TRBD1 as a possible D gene (5 bases). This CDR3 has 13 residues. The CDR3 DNA follows: TGTGCCGGCAGAATCAGGGCGTACACTGAAGCTTTCTTT. It is translated as CAGRIRAYTEAFF.

The V and J genes are TRBV18 and TRBJ2-5; 9 nucleotides line up with TRBD1. Germline assignment: CDR1 KGHSH and CDR2 LQKENI. This CDR3 contains 17 residues. V lost 4 bases to trimming and J lost 3 bases; unmatched junction nucleotides: 12. The CDR3 nucleotides read TGTGCCAGCTCACTCGAGACCCACGGGACAGGGAAAGAGACCCAGTACTTC. This gives the protein CASSLETHGTGKETQYF.

The table lists this clonotype with a count of one. The chain joins TRBV12-3 or TRBV12-4 to TRBJ2-5, with 7 positions matching TRBD1. The CDR3 length is 14 residues. With V trimmed by 6 bases and J by 4 bases, 8 bases remained unmatched. CDR3 region: CASSPKTGAETQYF. CDR3 bases: TGTGCCAGCAGCCCGAAAACAGGGGCAGAGACCCAGTACTTC.

CDR3 in amino acids: CASSLSPLMGYTIYF. The DNA of the CDR3 is TGTGCCAGCAGTTTATCCCCCCTTATGGGTTACACCATATATTTT. The chain combines TRBV27 with TRBJ1-3; no firm D call. The CDR3 length is 15 residues. Germline values: CDR1 MNHEY, CDR2 SMNVEV (reference sequence). V lost 0 bases and J lost 8, with 14 bases in between.

This chain uses TRBV9 with TRBJ2-7, with a weak D call TRBD2 (6 bases). The CDR3 sequence is 13 residues long. V was cut by 8 bases and J by 6 bases, with 18 bases left in between. Germline V gene lookup returns CDR1 SGDLS and CDR2 YYNGEE. This chain's CDR3 is CARVGLRFGEQYF. CDR3 bases: TGTGCCAGGGTAGGACTACGTTTCGGCGAGCAGTACTTC.

In its sample, this clonotype was seen once. The chain uses TRBV5-1 and TRBJ1-2, with a possible D match to TRBD1 (5 bases). V dropped 4 bases and J dropped 8 bases, with 12 bases sitting between them. Germline V CDR1 and CDR2: SGHRS, YFSETQ. The CDR3 covers 12 residues. The CDR3 here is CASSPGDGGYTF. In DNA, the CDR3 is TGCGCCAGCAGCCCGGGGGACGGAGGCTACACCTTC.

The chain uses TRBV3-1 and TRBJ2-1, with D hard to call. V dropped 6 bases and J dropped 4 bases, with 19 bases sitting between them. The CDR3 consists of 16 residues. CDR1 is LGHDT, CDR2 YNNKEL, per germline (reference sequence). The CDR3 coding sequence is TGTGCCAGCAGAGGACCCTCGAAAGAAAGATACAATGAGCAGTTCTTC. As protein: CASRGPSKERYNEQFF.

This rearrangement joins TRBV7-2 to TRBJ1-1; 11 bases line up with TRBD1. CDR3 length equals 16 residues. V was clipped by 5 bases and J by 4 bases; unmatched bases: 9. Germline V gene sequence: CDR1 SGHTA, CDR2 FQGNSA. The CDR3 loop is CASSASHGTGGTEAFF. The DNA for the CDR3 is TGTGCCAGCAGCGCTAGTCACGGGACAGGGGGCACTGAAGCTTTCTTT.

The chain uses TRBV15 and TRBJ2-3; 12 positions agree with TRBD2. The CDR3 has 15 amino acids. The J segment lost 6 bases and the V segment lost 1 base, leaving 2 bases of the junction unmatched. CDR1 and CDR2 from the germline V gene are LNHNV and YYDKDF (reference sequence). CDR3 region: CATSRGTSGIDTQYF. DNA for the CDR3: TGTGCCACCAGCAGAGGGACTAGCGGGATCGATACGCAGTATTTT.

V usage is TRBV29-1 and J usage is TRBJ1-1; 9 nucleotides match TRBD1. The CDR3 consists of 13 residues. CDR1 is SQVTM and CDR2 is ANQGSEA in the germline V gene. Losses at the gene ends were 7 bases for V and 7 bases for J; bases not matched to a gene: 10. The CDR3 sequence is CSAEPGQGFEAFF. The CDR3 DNA reads TGCAGCGCCGAACCGGGACAGGGTTTTGAAGCTTTCTTT.

The rearrangement links TRBV19 to TRBJ1-5, with D perhaps TRBD1 (5 bases). Trimming pared 1 base from V and 4 bases from J, leaving 8 bases between. This CDR3 has 14 residues. The germline gives CDR1 LNHDA, CDR2 SQIVND (reference sequence). The chain's CDR3 is CASSIVAGNQPQHF. The CDR3 bases are TGTGCCAGTAGTATAGTGGCAGGGAATCAGCCCCAGCATTTT.

The chain couples TRBV6-2 or TRBV6-3 to TRBJ2-1; perhaps D is TRBD1 or TRBD2 (5 bases each). V shed 4 bases and J shed 3 bases, with 10 bases lying between them. Germline-derived CDR1 and CDR2 are MNHEY and SVGEGT. The CDR3 has 14 residues. The CDR3 reads CASSSGPNYNEQFF. The CDR3 DNA follows: TGTGCCAGCAGTTCGGGACCTAACTACAATGAGCAGTTCTTC.